The TCR beta chain described here comes from a study of OX40 agonist ivuxolimab in advanced cancers. Overall study context: While on treatment, patients had intravenous ivuxolimab at 0.01 to 10 mg/kg every 2 weeks. Study results and limitations: Among the nonresponders, some also had low normalized T-cell clonal expansion. CD4+ and CD8+ blood T cells expanded clonally by week 6 at 0.1 to 3.0 mg/kg.

Germline lookup yields CDR1 MGHRA and CDR2 YSYEKL. The CDR3 consists of 15 residues. Between the trimmed V and J ends, which lost 1 base and 2 bases, there was a span of 12 bases. TCRdb keeps only in-frame clones here, not all; method: immunoSEQ multiplex PCR. Of 60,000 to 75,000 clones listed, roughly nine tenths are singletons. Blood draws occurred at baseline, cycle 4 day 1, and cycle 7 day 1. This clone was seen just once. The antigen is unknown. The sequence was collected from an adult with an advanced solid tumor such as melanoma, head and neck, liver or kidney cancer. This material consisted of CD4+ or CD8+ T cells sorted from blood, taken in a trial of the OX40 agonist ivuxolimab. The chain is built from TRBV4-1 and TRBJ2-7; D is perhaps TRBD1 (5 bases). This chain's CDR3 is CASSQGEQETYEQYF. The CDR3 DNA reads as TGCGCCAGCAGCCAAGGGGAACAGGAAACCTACGAGCAGTACTTC.